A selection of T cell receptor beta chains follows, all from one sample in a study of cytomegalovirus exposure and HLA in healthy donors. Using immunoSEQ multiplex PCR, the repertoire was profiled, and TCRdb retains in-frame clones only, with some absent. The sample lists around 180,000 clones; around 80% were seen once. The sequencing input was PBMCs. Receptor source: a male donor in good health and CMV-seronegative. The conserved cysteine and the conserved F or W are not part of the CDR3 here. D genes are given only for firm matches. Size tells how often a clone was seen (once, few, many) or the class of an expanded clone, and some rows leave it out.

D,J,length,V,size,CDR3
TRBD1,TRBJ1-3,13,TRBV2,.,ASSGQGVSGNTIY
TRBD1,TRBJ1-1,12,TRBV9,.,ASSLDTGGASAF
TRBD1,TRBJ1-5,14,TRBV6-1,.,ASSEGTGAINQPQH
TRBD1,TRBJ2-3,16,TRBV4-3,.,ASSQVVSGQRYTDTQY
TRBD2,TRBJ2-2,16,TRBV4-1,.,ASSQGLAGGWDTGELF
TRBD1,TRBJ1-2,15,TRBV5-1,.,ASSLGWTGTLNYGYT
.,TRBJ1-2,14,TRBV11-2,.,ASSPIKQGRGYGYT
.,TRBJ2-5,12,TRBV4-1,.,ASSTREFQETQY
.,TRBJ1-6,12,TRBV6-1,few,ASTSRDSKAPLH
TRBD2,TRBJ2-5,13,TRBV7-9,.,ASSLGASGGETQY
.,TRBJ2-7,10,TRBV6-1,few,ASSELWYEQY
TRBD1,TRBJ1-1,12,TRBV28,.,ASRIQGANTEAF
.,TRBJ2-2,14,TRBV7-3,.,ASSLTGGLNTGELF
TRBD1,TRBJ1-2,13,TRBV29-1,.,SALPGQGQESGYT
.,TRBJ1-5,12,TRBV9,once,ASSAGHSNQLQH
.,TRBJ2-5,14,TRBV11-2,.,ASSLVPGAYQETQY
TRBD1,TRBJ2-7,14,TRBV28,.,ASSLPGDRFSYEQY
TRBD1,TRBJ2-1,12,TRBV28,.,ASSGTATYNEQF
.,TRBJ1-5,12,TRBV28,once,ASSLAGDLQPQH
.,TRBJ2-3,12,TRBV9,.,ASSVGGPPDTQY
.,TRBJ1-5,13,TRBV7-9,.,ASSLGPGDNQPQH
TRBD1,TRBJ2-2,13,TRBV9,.,ASSARQGWTGELF
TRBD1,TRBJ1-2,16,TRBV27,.,ASSPYLQTGRVRDGYT